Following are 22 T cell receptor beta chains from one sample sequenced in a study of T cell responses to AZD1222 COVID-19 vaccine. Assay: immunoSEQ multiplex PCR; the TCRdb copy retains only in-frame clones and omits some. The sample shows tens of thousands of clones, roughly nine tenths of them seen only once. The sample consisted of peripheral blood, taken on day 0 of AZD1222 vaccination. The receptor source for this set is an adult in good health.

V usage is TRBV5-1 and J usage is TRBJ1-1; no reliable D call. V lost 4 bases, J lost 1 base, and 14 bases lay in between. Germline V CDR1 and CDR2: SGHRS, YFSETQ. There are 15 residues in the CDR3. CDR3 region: CASSLTRNENTEAFF. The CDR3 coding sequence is TGCGCCAGCAGCCTGACCAGAAACGAGAACACTGAAGCTTTCTTT.

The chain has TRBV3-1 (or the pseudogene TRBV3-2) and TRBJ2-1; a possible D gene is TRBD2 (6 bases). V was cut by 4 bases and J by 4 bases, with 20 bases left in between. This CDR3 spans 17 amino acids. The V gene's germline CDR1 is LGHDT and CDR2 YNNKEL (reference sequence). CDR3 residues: CASSRLGGSGQYNEQFF. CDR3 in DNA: TGTGCCAGCAGCCGCCTCGGAGGCAGCGGGCAATACAATGAGCAGTTCTTC.

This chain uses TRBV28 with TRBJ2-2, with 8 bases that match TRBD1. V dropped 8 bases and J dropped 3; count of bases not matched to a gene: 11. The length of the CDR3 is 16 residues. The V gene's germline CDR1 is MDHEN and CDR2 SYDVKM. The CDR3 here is CASGDRGPSYTGELFF. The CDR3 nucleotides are TGTGCCAGCGGTGACAGGGGCCCCTCTTACACCGGGGAGCTGTTTTTT.

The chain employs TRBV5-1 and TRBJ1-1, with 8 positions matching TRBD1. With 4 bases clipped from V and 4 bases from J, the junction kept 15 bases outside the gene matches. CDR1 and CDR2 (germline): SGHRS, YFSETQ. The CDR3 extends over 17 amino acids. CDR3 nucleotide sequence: TGCGCCAGCAGCCCCCGGACAGGGAATAGCGGCGTCACTGAAGCTTTCTTT. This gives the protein CASSPRTGNSGVTEAFF.

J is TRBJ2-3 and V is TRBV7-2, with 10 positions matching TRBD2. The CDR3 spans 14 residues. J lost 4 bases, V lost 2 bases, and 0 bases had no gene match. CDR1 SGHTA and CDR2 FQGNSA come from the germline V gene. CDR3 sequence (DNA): TGTGCCAGCAGCTTAAGCGGGGGGGCAGATACGCAGTATTTT. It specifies CASSLSGGADTQYF.

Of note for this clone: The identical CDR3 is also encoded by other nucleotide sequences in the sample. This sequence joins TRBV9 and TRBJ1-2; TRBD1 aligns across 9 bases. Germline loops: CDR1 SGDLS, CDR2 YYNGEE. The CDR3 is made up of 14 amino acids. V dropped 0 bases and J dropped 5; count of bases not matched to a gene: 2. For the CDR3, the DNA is TGTGCCAGCAGCGTAGGGACAGGGGAATATGGCTACACCTTC. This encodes CASSVGTGEYGYTF.

The DNA for the CDR3 is TGTGCCAGCAGTGACTCACCTCCAAGGTACGAGCAGTACTTC. It is translated as CASSDSPPRYEQYF. This rearrangement joins TRBV2 to TRBJ2-7; D unresolved. The V end was cut by 3 bases, the J end by 4 bases, with 13 bases between. The CDR3 runs 14 residues. Germline V gene lookup returns CDR1 SNHLY and CDR2 FYNNEI.

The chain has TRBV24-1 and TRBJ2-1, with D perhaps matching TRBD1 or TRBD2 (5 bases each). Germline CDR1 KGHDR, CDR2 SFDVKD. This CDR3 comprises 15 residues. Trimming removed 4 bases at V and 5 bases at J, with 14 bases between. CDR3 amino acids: CATSDPGRPNNEQFF. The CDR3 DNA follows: TGTGCCACCAGTGACCCGGGACGGCCTAACAATGAGCAGTTCTTC.

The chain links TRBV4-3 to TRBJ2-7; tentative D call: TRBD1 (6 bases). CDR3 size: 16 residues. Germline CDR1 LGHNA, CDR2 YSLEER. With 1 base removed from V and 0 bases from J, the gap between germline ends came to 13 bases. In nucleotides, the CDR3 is TGCGCCAGCAGCCAAGGACAGGCCCTGAGCTCCTACGAGCAGTACTTC. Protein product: CASSQGQALSSYEQYF.

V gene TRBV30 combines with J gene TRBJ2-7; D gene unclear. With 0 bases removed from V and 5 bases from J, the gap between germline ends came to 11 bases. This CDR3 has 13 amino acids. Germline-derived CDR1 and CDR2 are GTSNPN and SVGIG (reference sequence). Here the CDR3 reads CAWSVLQQNEQYF. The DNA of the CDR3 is TGTGCCTGGAGTGTACTGCAGCAGAACGAGCAGTACTTC.

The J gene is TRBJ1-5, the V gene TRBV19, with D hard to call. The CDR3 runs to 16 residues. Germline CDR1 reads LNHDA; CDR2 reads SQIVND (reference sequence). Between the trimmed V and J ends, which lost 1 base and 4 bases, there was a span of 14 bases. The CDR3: CASSIVGRSENQPQHF. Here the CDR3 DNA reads TGTGCCAGTAGTATAGTAGGCAGGTCGGAGAATCAGCCCCAGCATTTT.

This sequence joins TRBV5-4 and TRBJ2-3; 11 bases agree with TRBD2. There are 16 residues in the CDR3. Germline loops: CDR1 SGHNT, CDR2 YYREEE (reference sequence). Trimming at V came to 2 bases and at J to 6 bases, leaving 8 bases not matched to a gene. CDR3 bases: TGTGCCAGCAGCTTCAAACTAGCGGGAGAATCGGATACGCAGTATTTT. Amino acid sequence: CASSFKLAGESDTQYF.

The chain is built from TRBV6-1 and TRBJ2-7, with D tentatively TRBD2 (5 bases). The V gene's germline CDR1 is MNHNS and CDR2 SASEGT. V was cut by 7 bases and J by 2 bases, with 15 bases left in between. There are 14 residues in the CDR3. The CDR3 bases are TGTGCCAGCATCGGGGTAGCCGAAACCTACGAGCAGTACTTC. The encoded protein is CASIGVAETYEQYF.

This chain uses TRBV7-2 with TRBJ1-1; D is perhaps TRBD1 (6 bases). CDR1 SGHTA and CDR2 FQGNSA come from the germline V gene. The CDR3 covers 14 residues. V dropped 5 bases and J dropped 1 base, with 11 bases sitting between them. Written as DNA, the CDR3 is TGTGCCAGCAGCGTGGGACATTCGAACACTGAAGCTTTCTTT. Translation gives CASSVGHSNTEAFF. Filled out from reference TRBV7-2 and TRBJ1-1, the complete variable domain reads GAGVSQSPSNKVTEKGKDVELRCDPISGHTALYWYRQSLGQGLEFLIYFQGNSAPDKSGLPSDRFSAERTGGSVSTLTIQRTQQEDSAVYLCASSVGHSNTEAFFGQGTRLTVV.

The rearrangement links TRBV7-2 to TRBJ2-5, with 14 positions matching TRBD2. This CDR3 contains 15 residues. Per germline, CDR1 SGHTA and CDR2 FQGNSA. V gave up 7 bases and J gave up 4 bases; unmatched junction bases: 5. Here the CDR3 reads CASILGLAGGETQYF. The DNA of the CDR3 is TGTGCCAGCATCCTAGGACTAGCGGGAGGAGAGACCCAGTACTTC.

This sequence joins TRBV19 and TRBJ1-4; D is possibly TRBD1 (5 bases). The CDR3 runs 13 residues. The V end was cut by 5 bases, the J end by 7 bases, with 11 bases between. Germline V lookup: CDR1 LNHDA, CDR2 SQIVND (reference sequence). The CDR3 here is CASSGAQGEKLFF. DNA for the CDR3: TGTGCCAGTAGTGGGGCTCAGGGTGAAAAACTGTTTTTT.

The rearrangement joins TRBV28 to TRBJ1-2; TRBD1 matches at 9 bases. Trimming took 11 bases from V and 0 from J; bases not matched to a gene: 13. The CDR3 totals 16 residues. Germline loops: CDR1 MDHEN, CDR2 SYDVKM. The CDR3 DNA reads TGTGCCCTCCAGGGTGGGACAGGGATCCCTAACTATGGCTACACCTTC. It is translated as CALQGGTGIPNYGYTF.

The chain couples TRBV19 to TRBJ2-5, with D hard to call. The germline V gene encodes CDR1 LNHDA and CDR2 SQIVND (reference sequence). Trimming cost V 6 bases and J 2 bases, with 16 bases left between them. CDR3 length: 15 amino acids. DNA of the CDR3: TGTGCCAGTAGCCCCACCTTGACCCGACAAGAGACCCAGTACTTC. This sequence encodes CASSPTLTRQETQYF.

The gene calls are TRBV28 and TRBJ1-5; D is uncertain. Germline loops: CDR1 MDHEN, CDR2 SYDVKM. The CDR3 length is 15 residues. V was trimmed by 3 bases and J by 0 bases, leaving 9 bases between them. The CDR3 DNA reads TGTGCCAGCAGTTTCCGAGGTGTTAGCAATCAGCCCCAGCATTTT. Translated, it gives CASSFRGVSNQPQHF. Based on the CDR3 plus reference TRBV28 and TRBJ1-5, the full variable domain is DVKVTQSSRYLVKRTGEKVFLECVQDMDHENMFWYRQDPGLGLRLIYFSYDVKMKEKGDIPEGYSVSREKKERFSLILESASTNQTSMYLCASSFRGVSNQPQHFGDGTRLSIL.

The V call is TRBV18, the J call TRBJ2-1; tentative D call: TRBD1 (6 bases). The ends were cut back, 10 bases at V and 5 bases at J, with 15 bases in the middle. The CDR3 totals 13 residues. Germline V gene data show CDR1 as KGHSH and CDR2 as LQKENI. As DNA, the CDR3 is TGTGCCACCTTACAGGACAGCCACAATGAGCAGTTCTTC. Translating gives CATLQDSHNEQFF.

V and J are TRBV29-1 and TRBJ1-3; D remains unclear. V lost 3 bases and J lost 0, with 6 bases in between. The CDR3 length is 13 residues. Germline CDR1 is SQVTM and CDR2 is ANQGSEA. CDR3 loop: CSVDGLSGNTIYF. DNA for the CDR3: TGCAGCGTTGACGGCCTCTCTGGAAACACCATATATTTT.

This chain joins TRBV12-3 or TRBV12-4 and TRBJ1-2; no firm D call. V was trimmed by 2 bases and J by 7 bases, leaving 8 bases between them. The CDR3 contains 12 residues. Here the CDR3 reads CASSLWVTGYTF. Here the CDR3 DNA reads TGTGCCAGCAGTTTATGGGTGACTGGCTACACCTTC.